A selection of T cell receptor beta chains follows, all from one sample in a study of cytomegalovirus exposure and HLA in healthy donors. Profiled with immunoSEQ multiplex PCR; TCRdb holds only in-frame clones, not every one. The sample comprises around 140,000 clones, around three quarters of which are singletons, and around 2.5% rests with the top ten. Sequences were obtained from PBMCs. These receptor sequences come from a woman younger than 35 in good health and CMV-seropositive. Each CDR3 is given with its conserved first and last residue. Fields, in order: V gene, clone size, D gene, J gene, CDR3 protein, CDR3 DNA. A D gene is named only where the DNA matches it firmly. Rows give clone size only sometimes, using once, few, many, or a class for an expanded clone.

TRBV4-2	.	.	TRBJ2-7	CASSHAGRAIYYEQYF	TGTGCCAGCAGCCATGCCGGCAGAGCGATTTACTACGAGCAGTACTTC
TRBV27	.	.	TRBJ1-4	CASSSTRRTGEKLFF	TGTGCCAGCAGTTCCACTAGGAGGACCGGCGAAAAACTGTTTTTT
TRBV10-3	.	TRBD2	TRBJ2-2	CAISEASGGNTGELFF	TGTGCCATCAGTGAGGCGAGCGGGGGGAACACCGGGGAGCTGTTTTTT
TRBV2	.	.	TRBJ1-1	CASSGPGGTGNTEAFF	TGTGCCAGCAGTGGGCCTGGGGGGACTGGGAACACTGAAGCTTTCTTT
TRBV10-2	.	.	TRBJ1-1	CASSETLNTEAFF	TGCGCCAGCAGTGAGACACTGAACACTGAAGCTTTCTTT
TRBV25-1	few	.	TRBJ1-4	CASSEPGQGQKLFF	TGTGCCAGCAGTGAACCGGGTCAGGGGCAAAAACTGTTTTTT
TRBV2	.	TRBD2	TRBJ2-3	CASSEGRGTSGADTQYF	TGTGCCAGCAGTGAAGGTAGAGGAACTAGCGGGGCAGATACGCAGTATTTT
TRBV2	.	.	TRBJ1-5	CASRPGVNQPQHF	TGTGCCAGCAGGCCCGGAGTCAATCAGCCCCAGCATTTT
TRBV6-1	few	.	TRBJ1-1	CASSGTENTEAFF	TGTGCCAGCAGCGGTACAGAGAACACTGAAGCTTTCTTT
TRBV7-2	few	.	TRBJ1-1	CASMEGWTNTEAFF	TGTGCCAGCATGGAGGGGTGGACGAACACTGAAGCTTTCTTT
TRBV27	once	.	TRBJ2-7	CASSYQGSSYEQYF	TGTGCCAGCAGCTACCAGGGAAGCTCCTACGAGCAGTACTTC
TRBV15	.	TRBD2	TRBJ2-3	CATSRERESTDTQYF	TGTGCCACCAGCCGGGAGCGGGAGAGCACAGATACGCAGTATTTT
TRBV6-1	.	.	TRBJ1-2	CASTRAMNYGYTF	TGTGCCAGTACGCGGGCAATGAACTATGGCTACACCTTC
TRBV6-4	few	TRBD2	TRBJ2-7	CASSELAGGQHEQYF	TGTGCCAGCAGTGAACTAGCGGGGGGGCAACACGAGCAGTACTTC
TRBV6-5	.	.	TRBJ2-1	CASSYSALVVNEQFF	TGTGCCAGCAGTTACTCGGCCCTTGTGGTCAATGAGCAGTTCTTC
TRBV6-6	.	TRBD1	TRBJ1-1	CASGDRMNTEAFF	TGTGCCAGCGGGGACAGGATGAACACTGAAGCTTTCTTT
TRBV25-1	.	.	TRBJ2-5	CASSHTGISEETQYF	TGTGCCAGCAGCCACACAGGGATCAGTGAAGAGACCCAGTACTTC